This T cell receptor (beta chain) was captured in a study of T cell changes during pregnancy in multiple sclerosis (dated by TCRdb to the late 2010s). About the study as a whole: In women with multiple sclerosis, the researchers looked at how the T cell repertoire shifted as pregnancy progressed.

Library method: the immunoSEQ multiplex PCR assay. Here the immuneACCESS table is served through TCRdb, limited to in-frame sequences with V and J called. Missing clones are a known gap in these copies; in checked studies unresolved V genes cover under half, and the rest lacks a known reason. This sample gives 35,000 to 45,000 clones in total; about nine tenths of them show up just once. The ten largest account for about 4.7% of the sample. V and J lose 3 bases and 4 bases, and a span of 9 bases separates them. The CDR3 numbers 13 residues from cysteine through phenylalanine. Left in the record is the CDR3 DNA by itself, 39 bases read in frame from the first base. The germline V gene gives CDR1 as SGHVS and CDR2 as FNYEAQ. As for this clone: Its binding antigen is unknown. No base qualities exist here, and no much larger clone lies one base off it.

The starting material was peripheral blood, obtained in the second trimester of pregnancy. The source of this sequence is a female donor in good health, enrolled as a control in a pregnancy study. The chain is encoded by TRBV7-6 joined to TRBJ1-1; TRBD1 could be the D gene, as 5 bases match. CDR3 region: CASSFLGGTEAFF. The sequence in DNA is TGTGCCAGCAGCTTTCTGGGGGGCACTGAAGCTTTCTTT.